The entry below gives a single TCR beta chain sequence along with its context. The target antigen is unknown. Germline CDR1 is SGHNT and CDR2 is YYREEE (reference sequence). The CDR3 totals 13 residues. V was pared by 1 base and J by 5 bases, with 9 bases between. The donors were all Caucasian adults (living in Nashville, Tennessee). Researchers ran the assay at a deep level. Clones were sequenced by immunoSEQ multiplex PCR, and TCRdb holds only the in-frame ones, with some missing. The data show approximately 2.1 million clones, just over 90% seen once. This entry is derived from a study of shared clonotypes between healthy human individuals. Study background: Plates per donor: three CD4 naive, three CD4 memory, two CD8 naive, one CD8 memory.

Findings of the study overall: Clonotypes that were shared across four donors made up 4.5% to 5% of naive CD4 clonotypes.

Sequencing was carried out using naive CD4+ T cells from PBMCs. The subset is: CD45RA+ positively selected. This chain connects TRBV5-4 to TRBJ2-5; no reliable D call. This sequence was found in a man aged 18 to 30 in good health. Some clones in this sample may be carry-over from other donors' samples. CDR3 nucleotide sequence: TGTGCCAGCAGCTTGCCCCGGGCTGAGACCCAGTACTTC. Translation gives CASSLPRAETQYF.